Listed here are 32 T cell receptor beta chains from one sample, sequenced in a study of CD8 T cells in ankylosing spondylitis. MiXCR, applied by TCRdb to the 5' RACE reads, yields one record per CDR3 protein. The table includes 150,000 to 200,000 distinct CDR3 sequences, roughly 34% detected once. The sample was synovial fluid, either unsorted or a sorted T cell fraction (not recorded which). All receptors derive from a male donor with ankylosing spondylitis.

V usage is TRBV27 and J usage is TRBJ1-1; TRBD1 matches at 7 bases. V lost 7 bases, J lost 3 bases, and 5 bases stayed unmatched. CDR3 length equals 13 residues. CDR1 and CDR2 (germline): MNHEY, SMNVEV (reference sequence). CDR3 residues: CASIRQGYTEAFF. The DNA of the CDR3 is TGTGCCAGCATTCGACAGGGTTACACTGAAGCTTTCTTT.

The chain employs TRBV6-5 and TRBJ2-3, with 8 positions matching TRBD2. Per the germline V gene, CDR1 is MNHEY and CDR2 is SVGAGI. This CDR3 comprises 16 residues. The junction had 7 bases not matched to a gene; V was cut back by 4 bases and J by 1 base. DNA for the CDR3: TGTGCCAGCAGTTCCCAGCGGGGGATAGGCACAGATACGCAGTATTTT. It translates to CASSSQRGIGTDTQYF.

The rearrangement uses TRBV28 and TRBJ2-1; TRBD2 matches at 9 bases. CDR1 is MDHEN, CDR2 SYDVKM, per germline. The V and J ends lost 6 bases and 1 base, in that order; junction bases with no gene match: 7. There are 16 residues in the CDR3. CDR3 sequence (DNA): TGTGCCAGCAGGCTAGCGGGAAGGAGATCCTACAATGAGCAGTTCTTC. This encodes CASRLAGRRSYNEQFF.

This clonotype was counted ten times or more. The chain has TRBV20-1 and TRBJ1-3, with unresolved D. Trimming took off 1 base at V and 1 base at J, with 5 bases between the two ends. This CDR3 has 13 amino acids. Germline CDR1 DFQATT, CDR2 SNEGSKA (reference sequence). The CDR3 sequence: CSARGDSGNTIYF. The CDR3 DNA is TGCAGTGCTAGAGGAGATTCTGGAAACACCATATATTTT.

This chain connects TRBV6-1 to TRBJ2-3, with D possibly being TRBD1 (6 bases). Germline lookup yields CDR1 MNHNS and CDR2 SASEGT. Trimming removed 7 bases at V and 5 bases at J, with 13 bases between. The CDR3 sequence is 13 residues long. The CDR3 DNA reads as TGTGCCAGCACGAGCTCCAGGGGAGATACGCAGTATTTT. Its protein product is CASTSSRGDTQYF.

This clonotype was recorded once. The genes are TRBV5-1 and TRBJ2-7; 7 bases are a match to TRBD2. This CDR3 comprises 14 residues. The V gene end was trimmed by 0 bases and the J gene end by 5 bases; junction bases not matched to a gene: 5. Germline values: CDR1 SGHRS, CDR2 YFSETQ. The CDR3 is CASSLGGSRNEQYF. CDR3 DNA: TGCGCCAGCAGCTTGGGCGGGAGTAGGAACGAGCAGTACTTC.

There are a few counts of this clonotype. V and J are TRBV7-3 and TRBJ2-1; no clear D. This CDR3 has 16 residues. Germline CDR1 is SGHTA and CDR2 is FQGTGA. With 2 bases removed from V and 0 bases from J, the gap between germline ends came to 11 bases. CDR3 loop: CASSLWAGGSYNEQFF. As DNA, the CDR3 is TGTGCCAGCAGCTTATGGGCAGGTGGCTCCTACAATGAGCAGTTCTTC.

In its sample, this clonotype was seen a few times. V gene TRBV7-2 combines with J gene TRBJ2-7; 8 nucleotides align to TRBD1. The J segment lost 0 bases and the V segment lost 5 bases, leaving 9 bases of the junction unmatched. The CDR3 is 16 amino acids. CDR1 SGHTA and CDR2 FQGNSA come from the germline V gene. The CDR3 loop reads CASSKEGTGFSYEQYF. The CDR3 nucleotides are TGTGCCAGCAGCAAAGAAGGGACAGGCTTCTCCTACGAGCAGTACTTC.

This clonotype turned up a few times. The V and J genes are TRBV18 and TRBJ2-1, with D perhaps being TRBD1 or TRBD2 (5 bases each). V lost 0 bases and J 0 bases, leaving 15 bases between the germline ends. CDR1 KGHSH and CDR2 LQKENI come from the germline V gene. The CDR3 runs 18 residues. The CDR3 reads CASSPPVGDQSSYNEQFF. The CDR3 DNA sequence: TGTGCCAGCTCACCACCGGTGGGGGACCAGAGCTCCTACAATGAGCAGTTCTTC.

The chain couples TRBV4-2 to TRBJ2-3; D is undetermined. Germline V lookup: CDR1 LGHNA, CDR2 YNFKEQ. CDR3 length equals 12 residues. V was clipped by 4 bases and J by 2 bases, with 4 bases between them. CDR3 DNA sequence: TGTGCCAGCAGCCCAGACACAGATACGCAGTATTTT. Amino acid sequence: CASSPDTDTQYF.

The chain uses TRBV30 and TRBJ1-4; D is unresolved. The CDR3 covers 13 residues. Trimming took 2 bases from V and 8 from J, leaving 12 bases between them. The germline V gene has CDR1 GTSNPN and CDR2 SVGIG (reference sequence). The CDR3 is CAWSSLKGEKLFF. The CDR3 region has the DNA TGTGCCTGGAGTAGCCTAAAGGGAGAAAAACTGTTTTTT.

A word on this clonotype: This could be a read error, since a much larger clone is one nucleotide away. The chain combines TRBV2 with TRBJ2-5; 10 bases are a match to TRBD2. CDR1 is SNHLY, CDR2 FYNNEI, per germline. The CDR3 has 15 residues. After removal of 10 bases from V and 1 base from J, the junction contained 9 bases not matched to a gene. CDR3 region: CATKPRLAGQETQYF. Written as DNA, the CDR3 is TGTGCCACCAAACCGAGACTAGCGGGCCAAGAGACCCAGTACTTC.

This clonotype was counted a few times. The V gene is TRBV6-1, the J gene TRBJ2-2; possible D gene TRBD2, 5 bases. Germline CDR1 reads MNHNS; CDR2 reads SASEGT. V was shortened by 9 bases and J by 4 bases, with 18 bases between the two germline ends. CDR3 length equals 15 residues. CDR3 sequence (DNA): TGTGCCAGTTCGCCGGGTAGGGCGGGCACCGGGGAGCTGTTTTTT. Translation gives CASSPGRAGTGELFF.

The CDR3 coding sequence is TGTGCCAGCAGCTTAAGAGGGGCCTACACAGATACGCAGTATTTT. It specifies CASSLRGAYTDTQYF. The chain has TRBV7-3 and TRBJ2-3, with D perhaps given as TRBD1 or TRBD2 (5 bases each). Looked up from germline, CDR1 is SGHTA and CDR2 is FQGTGA. V dropped 1 base and J dropped 2 bases, with 10 bases sitting between them. The CDR3 totals 15 residues.

Many counts were recorded for this clonotype. DNA for the CDR3: TGCAGTGCCTCGGTTCTCGGACGGCTGAACACTGAAGCTTTCTTT. Translated: CSASVLGRLNTEAFF. The chain links TRBV20-1 to TRBJ1-1; D is unclear. Germline V lookup: CDR1 DFQATT, CDR2 SNEGSKA (reference sequence). CDR3 length equals 15 residues. The V and J ends lost 6 bases and 0 bases respectively, with 17 bases between them.

This clonotype appeared a few times. This rearrangement joins TRBV27 to TRBJ2-7; TRBD1 agrees at 7 bases. This CDR3 is built from 16 residues. The germline V gene has CDR1 MNHEY and CDR2 SMNVEV (reference sequence). The V segment lost 3 bases and the J segment 3 bases; nucleotides outside the gene matches: 11. The CDR3 reads CASSFLGGPNGYEQYF. The CDR3 DNA reads TGTGCCAGCAGTTTCTTAGGGGGCCCAAACGGCTACGAGCAGTACTTC.

J is TRBJ2-7 and V is TRBV29-1, with D unclear. V dropped 5 bases and J dropped 2 bases, with 10 bases sitting between them. Per germline, CDR1 SQVTM and CDR2 ANQGSEA. The CDR3 runs 12 residues. The CDR3 is CSVTTAAYEQYF. Written as DNA, the CDR3 is TGCAGCGTTACCACGGCCGCCTACGAGCAGTACTTC.

This chain links TRBV10-3 with TRBJ1-1; TRBD1 agrees at 9 bases. The germline V gene has CDR1 ENHRY and CDR2 SYGVKD. The junction had 3 bases not matched to a gene; V was cut back by 4 bases and J by 6 bases. The CDR3 is 13 amino acids. The CDR3 coding sequence is TGTGCCATCAGTGGGGACAGGGACCCTGAAGCTTTCTTT. The encoded protein is CAISGDRDPEAFF.

The rearrangement links TRBV28 to TRBJ2-1, with unresolved D. CDR1 is MDHEN and CDR2 is SYDVKM in the germline V gene. This CDR3 has 12 amino acids. Trimming cost V 5 bases and J 7 bases, with 9 bases left between them. CDR3 bases: TGTGCCAGCAGTCTCCAGAGGAATGAGCAGTTCTTC. Protein: CASSLQRNEQFF.

The chain has TRBV7-3 and TRBJ2-2; 8 bases fit TRBD2. Germline V gene data show CDR1 as SGHTA and CDR2 as FQGTGA. The CDR3 length is 17 residues. Trimming removed 3 bases from V and 1 base from J; junction bases left unmatched: 7. CDR3 residues: CASSFNPSGRNTGELFF. The CDR3 DNA follows: TGTGCCAGCAGCTTCAATCCGAGCGGGAGGAACACCGGGGAGCTGTTTTTT.

The rearrangement joins TRBV7-2 to TRBJ1-2; tentatively, D is TRBD1 (6 bases). The CDR3 totals 16 residues. Trimming stripped 5 bases from V and 4 bases from J, with 20 bases between. From germline, CDR1 is SGHTA and CDR2 FQGNSA. CDR3 DNA: TGTGCCAGCAGCCCCGACGGGGGGGCACGGGGCTATGGCTACACCTTC. Protein: CASSPDGGARGYGYTF.

The chain joins TRBV6-1 to TRBJ1-3; no definite D call. Per the germline V gene, CDR1 is MNHNS and CDR2 is SASEGT. This CDR3 is 17 amino acids long. Deletions cut 7 bases from V and 0 bases from J, with 19 bases between. CDR3 coding DNA: TGTGCCAGCACCTTCAGCCCGGACCCGAGCTCTGGAAACACCATATATTTT. This encodes CASTFSPDPSSGNTIYF.

The V gene is TRBV3-1, the J gene TRBJ1-2; D may be TRBD1 (6 bases). The CDR3 covers 16 residues. Per the germline V gene, CDR1 is LGHDT and CDR2 is YNNKEL (reference sequence). Trimming shortened V by 4 bases and J by 0 bases, and 15 bases separated the two germline ends. Here the CDR3 reads CASSREQGSANYGYTF. The CDR3, as DNA: TGTGCCAGCAGCCGGGAGCAGGGGTCGGCTAACTATGGCTACACCTTC.

This chain joins TRBV20-1 and TRBJ2-7; D is perhaps TRBD1 (6 bases). V dropped 0 bases and J dropped 3 bases, with 15 bases sitting between them. The CDR3 runs 15 residues. Germline CDR1 DFQATT, CDR2 SNEGSKA (reference sequence). The CDR3 protein is CSARDTSGQRYEQYF. For the CDR3, the DNA is TGCAGTGCTAGAGATACATCCGGACAGCGCTACGAGCAGTACTTC.

This clonotype was seen at least ten times. The chain has TRBV7-9 and TRBJ2-7; the D gene is possibly TRBD2 (5 bases). The length of the CDR3 is 14 residues. Trimming shortened V by 5 bases and J by 6 bases, and 17 bases separated the two germline ends. Per germline, CDR1 SEHNR and CDR2 FQNEAQ (reference sequence). As DNA, the CDR3 is TGTGCCAGCAGCCAAGCGGCCAGTCGAGGCGAGCAGTACTTC. The encoded protein is CASSQAASRGEQYF.

This clonotype was seen at least ten times. The chain couples TRBV7-9 to TRBJ1-4, with 8 bases fitting TRBD1. The CDR3 length is 14 residues. Germline trimming cut 5 bases from V and 5 bases from J; bases unmatched to any gene: 4. Looked up from germline, CDR1 is SEHNR and CDR2 is FQNEAQ (reference sequence). CDR3 loop: CASSDRGANEKLFF. The CDR3 nucleotides are TGTGCCAGCAGCGACAGGGGAGCGAATGAAAAACTGTTTTTT.

The gene calls are TRBV29-1 and TRBJ2-7, with D maybe TRBD1 (6 bases). Germline assignment: CDR1 SQVTM and CDR2 ANQGSEA. The CDR3 has 12 amino acids. Trimming cost V 6 bases and J 6 bases, with 15 bases left between them. The CDR3 sequence: CSVTLGASEQYF. The CDR3 DNA reads TGCAGCGTAACCCTGGGGGCAAGCGAGCAGTACTTC.

This clonotype was recorded at least ten times. V usage is TRBV11-1 and J usage is TRBJ2-1, with a possible D match to TRBD2 (7 bases). Looked up from germline, CDR1 is SGHAT and CDR2 is FQDESV (reference sequence). The CDR3 is 15 amino acids. Trimming shortened V by 5 bases and J by 6 bases, and 17 bases separated the two germline ends. The CDR3 loop reads CASSPRGGYPNEQFF. Here the CDR3 DNA reads TGTGCCAGCAGCCCCCGCGGGGGCTACCCCAATGAGCAGTTCTTC. Combining the CDR3 with reference TRBV11-1 and TRBJ2-1 gives the whole variable domain EAEVAQSPRYKITEKSQAVAFWCDPISGHATLYWYRQILGQGPELLVQFQDESVVDDSQLPKDRFSAERLKGVDSTLKIQPAELGDSAMYLCASSPRGGYPNEQFFGPGTRLTVL.

This chain links TRBV24-1 with TRBJ2-3; D unclear. The CDR3 is 15 residues long. Trimming stripped 6 bases from V and 0 bases from J, with 12 bases between. Looked up from germline, CDR1 is KGHDR and CDR2 is SFDVKD. CDR3 residues: CATSSRTGSTDTQYF. DNA of the CDR3: TGTGCCACCAGTTCAAGGACCGGCAGCACAGATACGCAGTATTTT.

J is TRBJ1-2 and V is TRBV7-2; tentatively, D is TRBD1 (5 bases). Trimming removed 2 bases at V and 3 bases at J, with 10 bases between. The length of the CDR3 is 14 residues. CDR1 is SGHTA and CDR2 is FQGNSA in the germline V gene. CDR3 region: CASSLSSGDYGYTF. The CDR3 DNA reads as TGTGCCAGCAGCTTATCGTCGGGGGACTATGGCTACACCTTC.

This clonotype occurred a few times. The rearrangement joins TRBV7-9 to TRBJ2-2, with TRBD1 identical over 7 bases. Per the germline V gene, CDR1 is SEHNR and CDR2 is FQNEAQ (reference sequence). Germline trimming cut 7 bases from V and 0 bases from J; bases unmatched to any gene: 8. The CDR3 has 16 residues. Here the CDR3 reads CASIKTGDPNTGELFF. The CDR3 DNA follows: TGTGCCAGCATTAAAACAGGGGACCCGAACACCGGGGAGCTGTTTTTT.

This chain joins TRBV9 and TRBJ1-2, with 8 bases identical to TRBD1. This CDR3 contains 19 residues. Trimming took 4 bases from V and 7 from J; bases not matched to a gene: 24. CDR1 is SGDLS, CDR2 YYNGEE, per germline. This CDR3 reads CASSLTIDPWGQGAAGYTF. CDR3 in DNA: TGTGCCAGCAGCCTAACAATCGACCCCTGGGGGCAGGGGGCTGCTGGCTACACCTTC.